The clone carrying this T cell receptor (beta chain) was picked up a small number of times. Its target is not known. The data stem from a study of CD8 T cells in ankylosing spondylitis. General study findings and limits: Some motif variants were previously reported in reactive arthritis synovial fluid and blood. A motif in TCR beta, a set of eight highly homologous variants, appeared characteristic of ankylosing spondylitis blood.

Each CDR3 protein is one row after TCRdb ran MiXCR on the 5' RACE reads. The sample consists of 700,000 to 1,000,000 distinct CDR3 sequences, approximately 12% of them appearing once. Looked up from germline, CDR1 is DFQATT and CDR2 is SNEGSKA (reference sequence). The CDR3 length is 11 residues. The TCR sequence derives from a male donor with ankylosing spondylitis. The V gene is TRBV20-1, the J gene TRBJ1-2; TRBD1 agrees at 7 bases. Specimen: blood, either unsorted or a sorted T cell fraction (not recorded which). The DNA for the CDR3 is TGCTCAGGACAGGACAGCTATGGCTACACCTTC. It is translated as CSGQDSYGYTF.